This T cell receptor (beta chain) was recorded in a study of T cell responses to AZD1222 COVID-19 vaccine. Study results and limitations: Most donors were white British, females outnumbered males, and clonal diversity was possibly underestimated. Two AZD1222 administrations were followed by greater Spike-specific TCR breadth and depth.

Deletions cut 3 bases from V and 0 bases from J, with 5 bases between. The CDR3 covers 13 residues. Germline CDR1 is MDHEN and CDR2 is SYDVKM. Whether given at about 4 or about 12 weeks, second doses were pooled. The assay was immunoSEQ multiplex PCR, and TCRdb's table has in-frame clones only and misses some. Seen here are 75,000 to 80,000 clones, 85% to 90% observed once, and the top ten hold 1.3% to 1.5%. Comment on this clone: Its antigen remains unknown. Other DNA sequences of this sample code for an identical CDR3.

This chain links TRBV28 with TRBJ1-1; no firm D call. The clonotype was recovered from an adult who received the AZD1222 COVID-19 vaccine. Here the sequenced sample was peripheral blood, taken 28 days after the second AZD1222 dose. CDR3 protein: CASSFSLNTEAFF. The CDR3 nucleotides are TGTGCCAGCAGTTTTTCCCTGAACACTGAAGCTTTCTTT.